This TCR beta chain was obtained from a study of T cells in Graves' hyperthyroidism and ophthalmopathy. RNA transcripts gave rise to amplified TCR beta CDR3 regions. In the first-round RT-PCR of the TCR CDR3, the HTBI primer set was used. Via MiXCR, TCRdb re-called the multiplex PCR reads, giving one row per CDR3 protein. The data hold about 360,000 distinct CDR3 sequences, with about 12% observed a single time. This clonotype has ten or more counts. Germline CDR1 reads SGDLS; CDR2 reads YYNGEE. The CDR3 has 17 residues. Trimming cost V 0 bases and J 5 bases; bases outside gene matches: 5. The sequenced material came from blood. This TCR was sampled from a woman younger than 35 with Graves' hyperthyroidism. The chain uses TRBV9 and TRBJ2-3; TRBD2 matches 14 bases. CDR3 in amino acids: CASSVEGLAGVKDTQYF. The CDR3 bases are TGTGCCAGCAGCGTAGAGGGACTAGCGGGAGTGAAAGATACGCAGTATTTT.